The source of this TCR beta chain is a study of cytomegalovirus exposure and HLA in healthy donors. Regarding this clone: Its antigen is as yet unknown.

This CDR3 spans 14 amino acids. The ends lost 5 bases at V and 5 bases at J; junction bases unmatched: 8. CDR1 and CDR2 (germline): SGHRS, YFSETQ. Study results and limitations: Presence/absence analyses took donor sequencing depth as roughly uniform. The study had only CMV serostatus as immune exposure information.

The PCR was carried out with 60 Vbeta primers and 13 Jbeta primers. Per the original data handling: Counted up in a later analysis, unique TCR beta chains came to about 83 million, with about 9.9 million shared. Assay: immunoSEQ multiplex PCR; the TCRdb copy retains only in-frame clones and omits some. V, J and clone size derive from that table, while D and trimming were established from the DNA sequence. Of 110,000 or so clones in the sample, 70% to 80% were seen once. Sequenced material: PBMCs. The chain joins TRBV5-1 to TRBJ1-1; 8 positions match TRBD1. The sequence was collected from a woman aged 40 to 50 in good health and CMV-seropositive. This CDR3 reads CASRAGQDGTEAFF. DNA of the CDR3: TGCGCCAGCAGAGCGGGACAGGATGGGACTGAAGCTTTCTTT. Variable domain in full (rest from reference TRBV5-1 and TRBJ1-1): KAGVTQTPRYLIKTRGQQVTLSCSPISGHRSVSWYQQTPGQGLQFLFEYFSETQRNKGNFPGRFSGRQFSNSRSEMNVSTLELGDSALYLCASRAGQDGTEAFFGQGTRLTVV.